This TCR beta chain was identified during a study of post-analysis software for immune sequencing data. Background on the study: The cohort encompassed relapsing-remitting, secondary progressive and progressive-relapsing multiple sclerosis disease courses. Study-level findings and limits: Elevated frequency relative to controls characterized four or five TRBV segments in patients, TRBV5-6, TRBV5-1 and TRBV20-1 among them.

Unique molecular identifiers featured in each of the TCR beta cDNA libraries. TCRdb re-analysed the PCR reads in MiXCR, keeping a single row per CDR3 protein. The data show hundreds of thousands of distinct CDR3 sequences, about 32% seen once. Between the trimmed V and J ends, which lost 3 bases and 4 bases, there was a span of 12 bases. CDR3 length: 13 residues. Germline V CDR1 and CDR2: DFQATT, SNEGSKA (reference sequence). A word on this clonotype: Its specificity is not known.

The TCR was taken from a girl between 5 and 17 years old with multiple sclerosis. Sequencing was carried out using blood. This chain joins TRBV20-1 and TRBJ1-2; D unresolved. The CDR3 here is CSASIPVGYGYTF. The CDR3 DNA sequence: TGCAGTGCTAGTATCCCTGTGGGCTATGGCTACACCTTC.